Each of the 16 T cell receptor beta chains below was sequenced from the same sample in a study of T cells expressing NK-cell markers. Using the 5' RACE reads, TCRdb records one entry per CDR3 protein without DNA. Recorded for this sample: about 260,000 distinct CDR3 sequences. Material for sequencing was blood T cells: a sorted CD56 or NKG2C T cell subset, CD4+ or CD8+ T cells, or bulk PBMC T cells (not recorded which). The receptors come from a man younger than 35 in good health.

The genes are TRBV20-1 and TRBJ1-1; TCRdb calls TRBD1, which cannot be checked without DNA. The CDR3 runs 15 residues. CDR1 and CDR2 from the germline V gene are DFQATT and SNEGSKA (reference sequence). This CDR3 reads CSANRDLGGDTEAFF.

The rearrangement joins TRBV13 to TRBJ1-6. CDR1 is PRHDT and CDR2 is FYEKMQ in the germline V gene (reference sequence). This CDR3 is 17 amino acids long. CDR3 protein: CASSLGGGGSYNSPLHF.

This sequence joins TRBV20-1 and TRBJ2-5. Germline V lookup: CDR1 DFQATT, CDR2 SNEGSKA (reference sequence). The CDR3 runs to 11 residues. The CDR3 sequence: CSAREEETQYF.

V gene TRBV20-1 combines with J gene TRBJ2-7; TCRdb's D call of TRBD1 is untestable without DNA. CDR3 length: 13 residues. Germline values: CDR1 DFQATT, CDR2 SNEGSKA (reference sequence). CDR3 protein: CSAARQGVNEQYF.

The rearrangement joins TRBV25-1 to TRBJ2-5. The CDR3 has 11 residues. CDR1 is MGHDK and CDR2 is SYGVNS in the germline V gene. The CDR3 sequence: CASSEQWTQYF. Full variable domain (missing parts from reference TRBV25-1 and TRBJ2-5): EADIYQTPRYLVIGTGKKITLECSQTMGHDKMYWYQQDPGMELHLIHYSYGVNSTEKGDLSSESTVSRIRTEHFPLTLESARPSHTSQYLCASSEQWTQYFGPGTRLLVL.

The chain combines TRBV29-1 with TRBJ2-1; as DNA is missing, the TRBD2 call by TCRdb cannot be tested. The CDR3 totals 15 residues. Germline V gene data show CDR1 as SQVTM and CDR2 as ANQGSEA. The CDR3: CSAQEGSGAYNEQFF.

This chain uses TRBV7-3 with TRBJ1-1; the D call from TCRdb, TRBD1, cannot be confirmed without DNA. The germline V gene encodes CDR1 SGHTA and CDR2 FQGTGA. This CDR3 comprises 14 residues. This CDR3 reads CASSSRGQDTEAFF.

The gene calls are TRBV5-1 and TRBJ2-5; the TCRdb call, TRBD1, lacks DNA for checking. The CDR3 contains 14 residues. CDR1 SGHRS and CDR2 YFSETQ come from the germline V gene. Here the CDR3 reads CASSSVTARETQYF.

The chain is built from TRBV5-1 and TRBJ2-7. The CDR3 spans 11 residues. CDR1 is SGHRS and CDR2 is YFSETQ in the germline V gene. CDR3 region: CASSLDGEQYF.

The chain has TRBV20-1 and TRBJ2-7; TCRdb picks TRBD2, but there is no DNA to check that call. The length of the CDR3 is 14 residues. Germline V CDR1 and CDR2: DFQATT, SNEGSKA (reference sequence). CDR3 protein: CSARSGRGSYEQYF.

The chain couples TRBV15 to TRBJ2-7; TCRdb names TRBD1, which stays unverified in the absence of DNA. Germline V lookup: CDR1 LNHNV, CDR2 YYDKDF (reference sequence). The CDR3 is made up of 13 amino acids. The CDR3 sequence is CATSRRTNYEQYF.

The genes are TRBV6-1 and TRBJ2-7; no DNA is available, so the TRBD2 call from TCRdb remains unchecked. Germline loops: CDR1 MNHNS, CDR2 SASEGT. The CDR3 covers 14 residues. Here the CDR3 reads CASTLAGVAYEQYF.

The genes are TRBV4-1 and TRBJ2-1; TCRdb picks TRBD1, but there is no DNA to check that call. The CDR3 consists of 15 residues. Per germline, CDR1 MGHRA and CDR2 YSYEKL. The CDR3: CASSQAGPGDNEQFF.

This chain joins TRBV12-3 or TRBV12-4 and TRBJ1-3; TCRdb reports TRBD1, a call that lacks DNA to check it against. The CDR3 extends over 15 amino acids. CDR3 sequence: CASRSNGGGGNTIYF.

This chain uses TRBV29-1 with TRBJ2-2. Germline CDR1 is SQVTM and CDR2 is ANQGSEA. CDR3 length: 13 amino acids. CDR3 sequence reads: CSVSAAVTGELFF.

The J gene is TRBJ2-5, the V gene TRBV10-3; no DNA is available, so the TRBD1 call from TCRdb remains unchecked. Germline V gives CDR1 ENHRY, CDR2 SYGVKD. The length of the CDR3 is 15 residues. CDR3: CAISESRQGPETQYF.